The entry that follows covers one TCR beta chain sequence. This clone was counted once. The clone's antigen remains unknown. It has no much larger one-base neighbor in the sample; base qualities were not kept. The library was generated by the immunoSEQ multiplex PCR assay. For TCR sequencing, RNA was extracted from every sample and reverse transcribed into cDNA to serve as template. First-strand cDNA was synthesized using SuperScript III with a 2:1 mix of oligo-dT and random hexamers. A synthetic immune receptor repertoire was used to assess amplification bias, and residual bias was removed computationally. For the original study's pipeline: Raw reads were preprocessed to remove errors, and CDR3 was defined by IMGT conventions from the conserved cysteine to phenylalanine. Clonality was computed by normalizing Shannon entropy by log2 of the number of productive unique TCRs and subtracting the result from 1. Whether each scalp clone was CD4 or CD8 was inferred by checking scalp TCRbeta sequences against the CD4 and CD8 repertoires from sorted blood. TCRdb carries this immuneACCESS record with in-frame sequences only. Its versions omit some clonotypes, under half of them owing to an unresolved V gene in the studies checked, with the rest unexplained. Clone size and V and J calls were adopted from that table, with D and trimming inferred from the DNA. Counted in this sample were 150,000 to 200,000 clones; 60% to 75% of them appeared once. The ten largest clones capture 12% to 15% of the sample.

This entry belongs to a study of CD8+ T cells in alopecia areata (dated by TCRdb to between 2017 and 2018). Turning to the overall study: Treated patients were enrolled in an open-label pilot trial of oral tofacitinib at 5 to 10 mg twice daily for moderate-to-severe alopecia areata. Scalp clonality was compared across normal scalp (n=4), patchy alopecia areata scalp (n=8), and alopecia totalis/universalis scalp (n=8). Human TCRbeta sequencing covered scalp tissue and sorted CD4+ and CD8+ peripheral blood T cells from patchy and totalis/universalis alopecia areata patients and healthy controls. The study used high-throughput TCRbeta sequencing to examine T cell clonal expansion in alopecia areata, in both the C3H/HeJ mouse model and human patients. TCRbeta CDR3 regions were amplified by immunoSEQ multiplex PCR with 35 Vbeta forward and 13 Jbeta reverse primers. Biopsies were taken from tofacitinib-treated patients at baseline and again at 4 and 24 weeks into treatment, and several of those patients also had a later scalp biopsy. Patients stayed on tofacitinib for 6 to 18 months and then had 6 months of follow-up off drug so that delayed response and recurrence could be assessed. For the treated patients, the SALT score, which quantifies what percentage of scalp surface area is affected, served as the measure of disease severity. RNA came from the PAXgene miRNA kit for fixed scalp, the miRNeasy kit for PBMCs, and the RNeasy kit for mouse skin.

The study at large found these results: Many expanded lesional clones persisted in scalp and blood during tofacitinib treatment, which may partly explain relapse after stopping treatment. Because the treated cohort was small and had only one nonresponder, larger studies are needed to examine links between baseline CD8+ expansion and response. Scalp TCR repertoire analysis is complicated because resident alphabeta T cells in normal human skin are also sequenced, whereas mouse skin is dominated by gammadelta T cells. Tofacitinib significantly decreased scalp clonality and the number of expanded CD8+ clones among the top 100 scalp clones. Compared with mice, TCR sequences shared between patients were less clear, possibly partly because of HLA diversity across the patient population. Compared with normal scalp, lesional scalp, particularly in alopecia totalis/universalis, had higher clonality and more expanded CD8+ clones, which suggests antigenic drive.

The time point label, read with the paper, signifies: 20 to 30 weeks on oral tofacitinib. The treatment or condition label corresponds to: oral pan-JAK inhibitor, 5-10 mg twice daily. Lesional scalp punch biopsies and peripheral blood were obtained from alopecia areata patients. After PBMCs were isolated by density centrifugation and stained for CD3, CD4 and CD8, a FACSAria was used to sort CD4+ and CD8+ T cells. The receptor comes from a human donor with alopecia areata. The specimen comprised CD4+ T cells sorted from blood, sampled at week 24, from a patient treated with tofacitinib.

The DNA sequence reads TGTGCCAGCAGACAGGGGGCGAGCACTGAAGCTTTCTTT. This sequence encodes CASRQGASTEAFF. The rearranged segments are TRBV2 and TRBJ1-1, and TRBD1 aligns with 9 junction nucleotides. The CDR3 measures 13 amino acids from cysteine to phenylalanine. Kept here is only the CDR3 DNA, which spans 39 bases and is read in frame from base 1. Reading the germline V gene gives CDR1 SNHLY and CDR2 FYNNEI. V and J are trimmed by 6 bases and 4 bases, and the gene matches miss 3 bases of the junction.